The rows below give T cell receptor beta chains drawn from one sample of a study of CD8 T cells in ankylosing spondylitis. One entry per CDR3 protein, called by TCRdb with MiXCR from the 5' RACE reads. The data show around 130,000 distinct CDR3 sequences, with around 9.3% seen just once and approximately 3.6% held by the top ten. The specimen was blood, either unsorted or a sorted T cell fraction (not recorded which). All receptors come from a male donor with ankylosing spondylitis or in good health (not recorded which). Both conserved end residues are part of each CDR3. The D gene is left open where the match is weak. Only part of the rows carry a size: once, few, many, or a class if the clone is expanded.

.	few	TRBV3-1	TRBJ1-5	TGTGCCAGCAGCCAAGTGGGAAGTCAGCCCCAGCATTTT	CASSQVGSQPQHF
.	many	TRBV12-3/TRBV12-4	TRBJ1-4	TGTGCCAGCAGTTTGTTCAGGGGCGAGGGGGAAAAACTGTTTTTT	CASSLFRGEGEKLFF
.	many	TRBV20-1	TRBJ2-1	TGCAGTGCTGGAGGACTCCCGGGTGGCAATGAGCAGTTCTTC	CSAGGLPGGNEQFF
TRBD1	many	TRBV12-3/TRBV12-4	TRBJ2-2	TGTGCCAGCAGTGACGGACAGGGAACGAACACCGGGGAGCTGTTTTTT	CASSDGQGTNTGELFF
TRBD1	many	TRBV7-6	TRBJ1-1	TGTGCCAGCAGCGTCAGACAGGGGCGACAGAACACTGAAGCTTTCTTT	CASSVRQGRQNTEAFF
.	many	TRBV12-3/TRBV12-4	TRBJ2-5	TGTGCCAGCAGCCGTCGTGGCCTAGCACAAGAGACCCAGTACTTC	CASSRRGLAQETQYF
.	.	TRBV5-5	TRBJ2-5	TGTGCCAGCAGCTTTGGGATGGGGAGATCAGCGCAAGAGACCCAGTACTTC	CASSFGMGRSAQETQYF
.	few	TRBV12-3/TRBV12-4	TRBJ2-7	TGTGCCAGCAGTCGACGGACACCCCCCTACGAGCAGTACTTC	CASSRRTPPYEQYF
.	few	TRBV7-2	TRBJ2-7	TGTGCCAGCAGCGGGGGGGGGCTGATCTCCTACGAGCAGTACTTC	CASSGGGLISYEQYF
TRBD1	many	TRBV7-2	TRBJ2-5	TGTGCCAGCAGCTTAGCGGCGACAGGGGAGACCCAGTACTTC	CASSLAATGETQYF
.	.	TRBV5-6	TRBJ1-3	TGTGCCAGCAGCGGGGCAGGGGTCTACTCTGGAAACACCATATATTTT	CASSGAGVYSGNTIYF
.	many	TRBV9	TRBJ2-2	TGTGCCAGCACCCTAAGGGGGGACTTGAACACCGGGGAGCTGTTTTTT	CASTLRGDLNTGELFF
TRBD1	many	TRBV5-1	TRBJ2-2	TGCGCCAGCAGCTCGACAGGGGACACCGGGGAGCTGTTTTTT	CASSSTGDTGELFF
.	many	TRBV4-1	TRBJ2-1	TGCGCCAGCAGCCACGGCGGACTCGACTACAATGAGCAGTTCTTC	CASSHGGLDYNEQFF
.	.	TRBV28	TRBJ1-5	TGTGCCATCAGCGATTATAGCAATCAGCCCCAGCATTTT	CAISDYSNQPQHF
TRBD2	many	TRBV12-3/TRBV12-4	TRBJ2-4	TGTGCCAGCAGTTTATTACCATTGGCTAGCGGTGTCCAAAACATTCAGTACTTC	CASSLLPLASGVQNIQYF